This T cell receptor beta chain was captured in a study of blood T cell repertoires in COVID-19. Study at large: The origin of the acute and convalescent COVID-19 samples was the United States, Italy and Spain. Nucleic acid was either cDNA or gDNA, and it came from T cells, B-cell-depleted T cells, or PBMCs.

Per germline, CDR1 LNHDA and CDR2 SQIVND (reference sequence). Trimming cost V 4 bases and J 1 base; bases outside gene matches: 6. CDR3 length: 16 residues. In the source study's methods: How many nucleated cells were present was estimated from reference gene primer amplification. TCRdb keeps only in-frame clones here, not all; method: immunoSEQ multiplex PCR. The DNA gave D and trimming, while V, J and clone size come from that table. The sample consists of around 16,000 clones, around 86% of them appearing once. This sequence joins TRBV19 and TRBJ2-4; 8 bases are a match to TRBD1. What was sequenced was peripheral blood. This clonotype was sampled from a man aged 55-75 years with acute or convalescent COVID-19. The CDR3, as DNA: TGTGCCAGTAGTACCGCTCAGGGGGCCGCCAAAAACATTCAGTACTTC. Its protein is CASSTAQGAAKNIQYF.